The 32 T cell receptor beta chains below come from one sample, sequenced in a study of immune evolution from preneoplasia to lung adenocarcinoma. Using immunoSEQ multiplex PCR, the repertoire was profiled, and TCRdb retains in-frame clones only, with some absent. The data contain around 11,000 clones, 78% of them singletons. The sequencing input was FFPE minimally invasive lung adenocarcinoma tissue. These receptors all stem from a person aged 55-79 years with lung adenocarcinoma.

The J gene is TRBJ2-3, the V gene TRBV6-1, with 10 nucleotides matching TRBD2. This CDR3 is 14 amino acids long. Germline lookup yields CDR1 MNHNS and CDR2 SASEGT. With 2 bases clipped from V and 9 bases from J, the junction kept 5 bases outside the gene matches. The CDR3 reads CASSEIAGGRTQYF. For the CDR3, the DNA is TGTGCCAGCAGTGAAATAGCGGGGGGTAGAACGCAGTATTTT.

The chain combines TRBV30 with TRBJ1-2; D may be TRBD1 (6 bases). Trimming took 7 bases from V and 2 from J, leaving 11 bases between them. The CDR3 sequence is 12 residues long. The germline V gene encodes CDR1 GTSNPN and CDR2 SVGIG (reference sequence). This CDR3 is CASQDRNYGYTF. The CDR3 DNA reads as TGTGCCTCCCAAGACAGGAACTATGGCTACACCTTC.

The V call is TRBV11-2, the J call TRBJ2-6; D is ambiguous. V was pared by 2 bases and J by 2 bases, with 10 bases between. CDR3 length equals 16 residues. CDR1 and CDR2 from the germline V gene are SGHAT and FQNNGV. CDR3 sequence reads: CASSLYHGAGANVLTF. CDR3 coding DNA: TGTGCCAGCAGCTTATACCATGGGGCTGGGGCCAACGTCCTGACTTTC.

The chain couples TRBV6-6 to TRBJ1-4, with D perhaps matching TRBD1 (6 bases). Germline V gene data show CDR1 as MNHNY and CDR2 as SVGAGI (reference sequence). The CDR3 runs 15 residues. Trimming left V 5 bases short and J 6 bases short, with 16 bases between. The CDR3, as DNA: TGTGCCAGCAGTCGTACCGGGACACCCGATGAAAAACTGTTTTTT. Translated, it gives CASSRTGTPDEKLFF.

A single count supports this clone. CDR3 sequence (DNA): TGCAGCGTCAACCCGGGACAGCCCCTTACGGGTGAAGCTTTCTTT. Translating gives CSVNPGQPLTGEAFF. This chain uses TRBV29-1 with TRBJ1-1, with 7 bases fitting TRBD1. The CDR3 length is 15 residues. With V trimmed by 6 bases and J by 7 bases, 17 bases remained unmatched. Germline V gene lookup returns CDR1 SQVTM and CDR2 ANQGSEA.

CDR3 sequence (DNA): TGTGCCAGCGGGACAGCCTATAGCAATCAGCCCCAGCATTTT. Protein sequence: CASGTAYSNQPQHF. V is TRBV6-5 and J is TRBJ1-5; 7 nucleotides match TRBD1. Germline lookup yields CDR1 MNHEY and CDR2 SVGAGI. V gave up 8 bases and J gave up 0 bases; unmatched junction bases: 4. This CDR3 has 14 amino acids.

The V and J genes are TRBV2 and TRBJ1-4; D ambiguous. Trimming removed 6 bases from V and 5 bases from J, with 10 bases in between. Germline assignment: CDR1 SNHLY and CDR2 FYNNEI. This CDR3 spans 13 amino acids. DNA of the CDR3: TGTGCCAGCAGCTTACGGGCCAATGAAAAACTGTTTTTT. This encodes CASSLRANEKLFF. Complete variable domain (other parts from reference TRBV2 and TRBJ1-4): EPEVTQTPSHQVTQMGQEVILRCVPISNHLYFYWYRQILGQKVEFLVSFYNNEISEKSEIFDDQFSVERPDGSNFTLKIRSTKLEDSAMYFCASSLRANEKLFFGSGTQLSVL.

This chain joins TRBV11-2 and TRBJ2-7; possibly TRBD1 for D (6 bases). CDR3 size: 14 residues. Germline V gene data show CDR1 as SGHAT and CDR2 as FQNNGV. V was clipped by 1 base and J by 3 bases, with 10 bases between them. The CDR3, as DNA: TGTGCCAGCAGCTTAGTGACAGGAGGCTACGAGCAGTACTTC. Protein: CASSLVTGGYEQYF.

V is TRBV28 and J is TRBJ1-5; no clear D. Per the germline V gene, CDR1 is MDHEN and CDR2 is SYDVKM. There are 16 residues in the CDR3. The ends were cut back, 4 bases at V and 3 bases at J, with 16 bases in the middle. CDR3 amino acids: CASSSPRQDYNQPQHF. The CDR3 nucleotides read TGTGCCAGCAGTTCCCCGCGCCAGGATTACAATCAGCCCCAGCATTTT.

The J gene is TRBJ1-2, the V gene TRBV28; D is ambiguous. This CDR3 region has 13 residues. V gave up 4 bases and J gave up 5 bases, with 11 bases separating them. CDR1 is MDHEN, CDR2 SYDVKM, per germline. DNA of the CDR3: TGTGCCAGCAGTTGGGTGAGGAATTATGGCTACACCTTC. Encoded protein: CASSWVRNYGYTF.

The chain employs TRBV5-4 and TRBJ2-3, with 9 bases identical to TRBD1. After removal of 0 bases from V and 2 bases from J, the junction contained 1 base not matched to a gene. CDR3 length: 15 residues. From germline, CDR1 is SGHNT and CDR2 YYREEE (reference sequence). The CDR3 sequence: CASSLGDRDTDTQYF. For the CDR3, the DNA is TGTGCCAGCAGCTTGGGGGACAGGGACACAGATACGCAGTATTTT.

The chain uses TRBV23-1 and TRBJ1-1; D not resolved. TRBV23-1 is noted as an ORF with a role that remains uncertain. V gave up 8 bases and J gave up 0 bases, with 19 bases separating them. The CDR3 runs to 16 residues. The CDR3 DNA sequence: TGCGCCAGCCCGCCCCCGTACACGGGAATGAACACTGAAGCTTTCTTT. Protein: CASPPPYTGMNTEAFF.

This chain links TRBV11-2 with TRBJ2-3; D call uncertain. Germline assignment: CDR1 SGHAT and CDR2 FQNNGV. This CDR3 spans 14 amino acids. The ends were cut back, 0 bases at V and 6 bases at J, with 10 bases in the middle. CDR3 DNA sequence: TGTGCCAGCAGCTTAGACCGATTGAAGGATACGCAGTATTTT. Protein: CASSLDRLKDTQYF.

The chain uses TRBV27 and TRBJ2-3; 10 bases align to TRBD1. CDR1 is MNHEY and CDR2 is SMNVEV in the germline V gene (reference sequence). This CDR3 is 16 amino acids long. Unmatched junction bases numbered 4, after V lost 3 bases and J lost 1 base. Here the CDR3 reads CASSFFGTGGTDTQYF. CDR3 nucleotides: TGTGCCAGCAGTTTTTTTGGGACAGGGGGCACAGATACGCAGTATTTT.

CDR3 sequence reads: CASSFRDRGGYGYTF. The CDR3 DNA is TGTGCCAGCAGCTTCCGGGACAGGGGTGGCTATGGCTACACCTTC. V is TRBV5-6 and J is TRBJ1-2; 10 bases agree with TRBD1. The CDR3 has 15 amino acids. Germline V CDR1 and CDR2: SGHDT, YYEEEE. V dropped 2 bases and J dropped 4; count of bases not matched to a gene: 5.

A few counts support this clone. The J gene is TRBJ1-6, the V gene TRBV5-5, with D maybe TRBD1 (6 bases). The CDR3 runs to 16 residues. Germline loops: CDR1 SGHKS, CDR2 YYEKEE (reference sequence). Trimming removed 0 bases at V and 5 bases at J, with 12 bases between. The CDR3, as DNA: TGTGCCAGCAGCTTGGTAGGCAGGGGCAATAATTCACCCCTCCACTTT. Protein product: CASSLVGRGNNSPLHF.

The V call is TRBV7-2, the J call TRBJ2-3; 8 bases align to TRBD2. The CDR3 extends over 17 amino acids. Germline CDR1 and CDR2: SGHTA and FQGNSA. Trimming took 2 bases from V and 6 from J; bases not matched to a gene: 13. The DNA for the CDR3 is TGTGCCAGCAGCTTATACGGAGCGGGGGTCCCAGGGGATACGCAGTATTTT. As protein: CASSLYGAGVPGDTQYF.

The chain is built from TRBV6-5 and TRBJ2-1, with 9 bases that match TRBD1. Germline CDR1 MNHEY, CDR2 SVGAGI. This CDR3 has 15 residues. The J segment lost 7 bases and the V segment lost 6 bases, leaving 10 bases of the junction unmatched. DNA of the CDR3: TGTGCCAGCAGGGACCGGGACAGGGATGGTAATGAGCAGTTCTTC. Protein: CASRDRDRDGNEQFF.

A remark on this clone: One end of the junction varies from germline; a read error may be responsible. This same CDR3 is encoded by further DNA sequences in the sample. The chain joins TRBV9 to TRBJ1-1; TRBD1 might be the D (6 bases). Germline CDR1 reads SGDLS; CDR2 reads YYNGEE. The CDR3 contains 16 residues. CDR3 region: CASSVGGGGPNTEAFF. CDR3 nucleotides: TGTGCCAGCAGCGTAGGAGGAGGGGGGCCGAACACTGAAGCTTTTTTT.

The genes are TRBV7-4 and TRBJ2-3, with D perhaps TRBD1 or TRBD2 (5 bases each). The CDR3 is 16 amino acids. The V end lost 5 bases, the J end lost 4 bases, and 19 bases lay between the germline ends. Germline V gene sequence: CDR1 SGHVT, CDR2 SQSDAQ. CDR3 region: CASSVRRDPAPDTQYF. The CDR3 DNA sequence: TGTGCCAGCAGCGTGCGCCGGGACCCGGCCCCAGATACGCAGTATTTT.

CDR3 sequence reads: CASSRQRNTEAFF. CDR3 nucleotide sequence: TGTGCCAGTAGTCGACAGAGGAACACTGAAGCTTTCTTT. The chain is built from TRBV19 and TRBJ1-1, with D possibly being TRBD1 (5 bases). The CDR3 extends over 13 amino acids. Deletions cut 5 bases from V and 1 base from J, with 8 bases between. Germline V gives CDR1 LNHDA, CDR2 SQIVND (reference sequence).

The CDR3 DNA reads TGCAGTTCAGGGTTGAACACTGAAGCTTTCTTT. It translates to CSSGLNTEAFF. The V gene is TRBV20-1, the J gene TRBJ1-1; D perhaps matches TRBD1 (5 bases). There are 11 residues in the CDR3. The germline V gene has CDR1 DFQATT and CDR2 SNEGSKA (reference sequence). Trimming took off 8 bases at V and 0 bases at J, with 7 bases between the two ends.

The chain links TRBV7-9 to TRBJ1-4; 8 bases fit TRBD1. The CDR3 is made up of 16 amino acids. The trim removed 5 bases at V and 6 bases at J, leaving 11 bases unmatched. Per the germline V gene, CDR1 is SEHNR and CDR2 is FQNEAQ (reference sequence). The CDR3 reads CASSHPGGGGDEKLFF. The CDR3 nucleotides are TGTGCCAGCAGCCATCCAGGGGGCGGGGGTGATGAAAAACTGTTTTTT.

V is TRBV7-8 and J is TRBJ1-2; D is uncertain. Trimming pared 6 bases from V and 3 bases from J, leaving 11 bases between. The CDR3 has 13 residues. The germline gives CDR1 SGHVS, CDR2 FQNEAQ. The CDR3 sequence: CASSLAFDYGYTF. The DNA of the CDR3 is TGTGCCAGCAGTCTCGCGTTCGACTATGGCTACACCTTC. Filled out from reference TRBV7-8 and TRBJ1-2, the complete variable domain reads GAGVSQSPRYKVAKRGQDVALRCDPISGHVSLFWYQQALGQGPEFLTYFQNEAQLDKSGLPSDRFFAERPEGSVSTLKIQRTQQEDSAVYLCASSLAFDYGYTFGSGTRLTVV.

The chain is built from TRBV6-1 and TRBJ1-1; D is uncertain. This CDR3 has 11 residues. Germline V CDR1 and CDR2: MNHNS, SASEGT. V shed 2 bases and J shed 8 bases, with 6 bases lying between them. The CDR3 coding sequence is TGTGCCAGCAGTGAATTCCTAGAAGCTTTCTTT. This gives the protein CASSEFLEAFF.

The chain is built from TRBV6-6 and TRBJ1-1, with a tentative D call TRBD1 (5 bases). In germline, CDR1 is MNHNY, CDR2 SVGAGI (reference sequence). This CDR3 has 14 residues. V gave up 5 bases and J gave up 6 bases, with 16 bases separating them. The CDR3 sequence: CASSALEGRAEAFF. Here the CDR3 DNA reads TGTGCCAGCAGTGCCCTTGAGGGGCGCGCTGAAGCTTTCTTT.

This rearrangement joins TRBV11-2 to TRBJ2-5, with D perhaps given as TRBD1 or TRBD2 (5 bases each). Trimming removed 2 bases at V and 0 bases at J, with 10 bases between. CDR1 is SGHAT and CDR2 is FQNNGV in the germline V gene. The CDR3 has 15 amino acids. The CDR3 DNA reads TGTGCCAGCAGCTTAATGGGGGTGTACCAAGAGACCCAGTACTTC. This translates into CASSLMGVYQETQYF.

This clone turned up a few times. The genes are TRBV4-1 and TRBJ1-1, with TRBD1 identical over 9 bases. The CDR3 sequence is 15 residues long. J lost 4 bases, V lost 4 bases, and 7 bases had no gene match. Looked up from germline, CDR1 is MGHRA and CDR2 is YSYEKL. CDR3 coding DNA: TGCGCCAGCAGCCCACGGACAGGGGATGGCACTGAAGCTTTCTTT. Protein: CASSPRTGDGTEAFF.

About this clone: A junction boundary mismatches the germline segment, possibly from a read error. The V and J genes are TRBV6-5 and TRBJ2-7; TRBD1 aligns across 8 bases. CDR1 and CDR2 (germline): MNHEY, SVGAGI. The CDR3 length is 14 residues. CDR3 nucleotides: TGTGCCAGCACAAAGGACAGGGTATCCTACAAGCAGTACTTC. It yields the protein CASTKDRVSYKQYF.

The rearrangement links TRBV30 to TRBJ1-6, with 7 bases identical to TRBD1. The CDR3 runs to 15 residues. The germline CDR1 and CDR2 sequences are GTSNPN and SVGIG (reference sequence). Trimming took 0 bases from V and 9 from J; bases not matched to a gene: 8. The CDR3: CAWSVSRGLSSPLHF. As DNA, the CDR3 is TGTGCCTGGAGTGTAAGTAGGGGGCTTAGTTCACCCCTCCACTTT.

The CDR3 DNA follows: TGTGCCAGCAGCTCGGACCAGGGGACAAGCTCCTACAATGAGCAGTTCTTC. It yields the protein CASSSDQGTSSYNEQFF. The chain carries TRBV11-3 and TRBJ2-1; a possible D gene is TRBD1 (6 bases). Trimming stripped 4 bases from V and 0 bases from J, with 16 bases between. CDR1 is SGHNT, CDR2 YENEEA, per germline. The CDR3 totals 17 residues.

V gene TRBV7-8 combines with J gene TRBJ1-5, with D possibly matching TRBD1 (6 bases). The germline V and J ends were trimmed by 3 bases and 4 bases, with 13 bases remaining between them. The CDR3 extends over 15 amino acids. Germline CDR1 SGHVS, CDR2 FQNEAQ. The CDR3 DNA reads as TGTGCCAGCAGCTTCGACGGGACACGAAATCAGCCCCAGCATTTT. It translates to CASSFDGTRNQPQHF.